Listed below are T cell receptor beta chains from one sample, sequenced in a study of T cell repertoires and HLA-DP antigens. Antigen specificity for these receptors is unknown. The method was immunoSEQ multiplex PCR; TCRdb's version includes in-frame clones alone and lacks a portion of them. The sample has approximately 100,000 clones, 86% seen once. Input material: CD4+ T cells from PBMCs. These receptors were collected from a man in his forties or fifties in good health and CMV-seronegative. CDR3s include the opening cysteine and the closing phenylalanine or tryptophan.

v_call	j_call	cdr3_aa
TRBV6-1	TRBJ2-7	CASSDYQGGGSEQYF
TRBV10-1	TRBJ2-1	CASGEPTYNEQFF
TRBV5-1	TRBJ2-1	CASSPRTSGFYNEQFF
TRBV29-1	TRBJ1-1	CSSNPVGGTEAFF
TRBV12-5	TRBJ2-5	CASAPRQGQETQYF
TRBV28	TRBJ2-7	CASSSPGRVPYEQYF
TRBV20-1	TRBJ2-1	CSARTGDEQFF
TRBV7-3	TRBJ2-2	CASGPGQGNTGELFF
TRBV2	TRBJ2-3	CASSAGGTSTQYF
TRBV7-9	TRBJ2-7	CASSLADSGEQYF
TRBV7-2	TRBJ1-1	CASSRARVNTEAFF
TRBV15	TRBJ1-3	CATSGNRGSLNTIYF
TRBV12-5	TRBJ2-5	CASGLTGRLETQYF
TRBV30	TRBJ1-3	CAWSRGQGMGGNTIYF
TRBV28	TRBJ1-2	CASTSGQNYGYTF
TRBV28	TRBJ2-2	CASSLDRRRSGELFF
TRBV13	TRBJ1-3	CASSPWGGQSPGNTIYF
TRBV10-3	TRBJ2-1	CAISESKGQGNNEQFF
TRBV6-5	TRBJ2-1	CASSEPTGRNRFF
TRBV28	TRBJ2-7	CASSLAGTGSAEQYF
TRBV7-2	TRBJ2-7	CASSGTGTGVSYEQYF
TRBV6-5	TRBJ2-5	CASSQTGPSDETQYF
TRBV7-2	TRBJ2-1	CASSSWAVLGNEQFF
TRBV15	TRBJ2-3	CATSRGFIDTQYF
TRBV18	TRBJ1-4	CASSPGTGVNEKLFF
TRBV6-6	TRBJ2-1	CASNGQGAYNEQFF
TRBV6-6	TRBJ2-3	CASSYDGTDTQYF
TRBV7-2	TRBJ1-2	CASSGRVSGNYGYTF
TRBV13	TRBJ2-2	CASSLRGTSGRAGELFF
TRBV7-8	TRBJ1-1	CASSYRDSPTTEAFF
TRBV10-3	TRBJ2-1	CAIEGTSNEQFF
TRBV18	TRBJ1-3	CASSPPVGRGLTGNTIYF
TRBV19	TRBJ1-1	CASSAIEIKNTEAFF
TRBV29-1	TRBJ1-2	CSVEMQAPSGYTF
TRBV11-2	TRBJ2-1	CASRRAGDPYNEQFF
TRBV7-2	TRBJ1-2	CASSLGYFYGYTF
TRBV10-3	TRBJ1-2	CAIRGTGGGYGYTF
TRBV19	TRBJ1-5	CASSRQRGLSNQPQHF
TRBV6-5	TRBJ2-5	CASAQTRQETQYF
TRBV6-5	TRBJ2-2	CASSYFRRGTGELFF
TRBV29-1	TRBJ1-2	CSVDANYGYTF